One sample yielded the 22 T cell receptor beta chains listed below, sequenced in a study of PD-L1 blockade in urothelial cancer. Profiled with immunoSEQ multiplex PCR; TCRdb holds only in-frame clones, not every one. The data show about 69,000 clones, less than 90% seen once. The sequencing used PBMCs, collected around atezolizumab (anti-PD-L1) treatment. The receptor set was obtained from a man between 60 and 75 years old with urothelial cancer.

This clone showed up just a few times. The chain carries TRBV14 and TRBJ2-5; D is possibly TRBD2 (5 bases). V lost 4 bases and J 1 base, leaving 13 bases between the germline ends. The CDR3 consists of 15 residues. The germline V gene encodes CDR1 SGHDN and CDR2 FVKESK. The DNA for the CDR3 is TGTGCCAGCAGCCTAGGACTGATAGTCCAAGAGACCCAGTACTTC. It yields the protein CASSLGLIVQETQYF.

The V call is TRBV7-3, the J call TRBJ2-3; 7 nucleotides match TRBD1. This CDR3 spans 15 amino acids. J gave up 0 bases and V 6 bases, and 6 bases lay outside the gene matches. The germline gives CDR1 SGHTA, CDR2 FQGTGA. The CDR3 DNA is TGTGCCAGCAGTTATACAGGGGATAGCACAGATACGCAGTATTTT. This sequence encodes CASSYTGDSTDTQYF.

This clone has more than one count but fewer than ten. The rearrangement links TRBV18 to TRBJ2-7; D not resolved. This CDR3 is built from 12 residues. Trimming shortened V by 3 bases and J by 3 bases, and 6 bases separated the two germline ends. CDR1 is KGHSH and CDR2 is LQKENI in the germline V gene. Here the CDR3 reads CASSPRSYEQYF. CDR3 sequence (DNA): TGTGCCAGCTCACCCCGTAGCTACGAGCAGTACTTC.

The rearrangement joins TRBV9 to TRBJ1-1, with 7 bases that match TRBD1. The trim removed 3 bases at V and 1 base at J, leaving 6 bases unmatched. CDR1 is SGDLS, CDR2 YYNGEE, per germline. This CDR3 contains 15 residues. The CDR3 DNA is TGTGCCAGCAGCGGGTCCGGGACAGAGAACACTGAAGCTTTCTTT. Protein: CASSGSGTENTEAFF. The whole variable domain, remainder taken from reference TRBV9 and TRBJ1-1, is DSGVTQTPKHLITATGQRVTLRCSPRSGDLSVYWYQQSLDQGLQFLIQYYNGEERAKGNILERFSAQQFPDLHSELNLSSLELGDSALYFCASSGSGTENTEAFFGQGTRLTVV.

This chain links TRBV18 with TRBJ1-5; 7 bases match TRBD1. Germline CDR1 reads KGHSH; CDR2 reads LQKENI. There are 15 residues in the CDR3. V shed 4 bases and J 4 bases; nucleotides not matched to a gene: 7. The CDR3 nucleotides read TGTGCCAGCTCACTAGACAGGGTCCCGAATCAGCCCCAGCATTTT. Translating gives CASSLDRVPNQPQHF.

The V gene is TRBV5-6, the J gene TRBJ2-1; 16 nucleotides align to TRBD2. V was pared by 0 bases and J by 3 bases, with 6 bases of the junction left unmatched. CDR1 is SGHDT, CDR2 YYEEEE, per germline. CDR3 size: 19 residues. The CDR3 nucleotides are TGTGCCAGCAGCTTGGTGGGACTAGCGGGGGGGAGGGGCTACAATGAGCAGTTCTTC. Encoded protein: CASSLVGLAGGRGYNEQFF.

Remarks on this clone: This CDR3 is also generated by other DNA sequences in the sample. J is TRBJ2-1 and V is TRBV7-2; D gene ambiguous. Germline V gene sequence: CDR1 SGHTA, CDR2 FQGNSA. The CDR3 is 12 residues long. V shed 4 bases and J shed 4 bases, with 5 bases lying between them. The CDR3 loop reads CASSSLYNEQFF. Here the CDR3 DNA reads TGTGCCAGCAGCTCCCTTTACAATGAGCAGTTCTTC.

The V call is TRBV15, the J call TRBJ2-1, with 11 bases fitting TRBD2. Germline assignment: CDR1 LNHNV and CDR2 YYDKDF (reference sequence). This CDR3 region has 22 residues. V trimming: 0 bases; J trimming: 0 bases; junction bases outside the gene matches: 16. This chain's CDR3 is CATSRDSASGGSARHSYNEQFF. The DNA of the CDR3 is TGTGCCACCAGCAGAGATTCGGCTAGCGGGGGGTCCGCTAGGCACTCCTACAATGAGCAGTTCTTC. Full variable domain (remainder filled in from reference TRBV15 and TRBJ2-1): DAMVIQNPRYQVTQFGKPVTLSCSQTLNHNVMYWYQQKSSQAPKLLFHYYDKDFNNEADTPDNFQSRRPNTSFCFLDIRSPGLGDTAMYLCATSRDSASGGSARHSYNEQFFGPGTRLTVL.

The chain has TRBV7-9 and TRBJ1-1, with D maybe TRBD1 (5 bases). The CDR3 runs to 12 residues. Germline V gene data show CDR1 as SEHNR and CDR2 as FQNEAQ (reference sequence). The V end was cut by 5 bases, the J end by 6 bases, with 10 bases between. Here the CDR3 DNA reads TGTGCCAGCAGCAAAAGGGGTTCTGAAGCTTTCTTT. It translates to CASSKRGSEAFF.

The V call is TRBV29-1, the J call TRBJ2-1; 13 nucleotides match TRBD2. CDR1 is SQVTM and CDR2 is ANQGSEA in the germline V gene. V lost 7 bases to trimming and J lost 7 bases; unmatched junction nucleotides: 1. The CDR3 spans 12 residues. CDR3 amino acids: CSGGLAGNEQFF. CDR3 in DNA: TGCAGCGGGGGACTAGCGGGAAATGAGCAGTTCTTC.

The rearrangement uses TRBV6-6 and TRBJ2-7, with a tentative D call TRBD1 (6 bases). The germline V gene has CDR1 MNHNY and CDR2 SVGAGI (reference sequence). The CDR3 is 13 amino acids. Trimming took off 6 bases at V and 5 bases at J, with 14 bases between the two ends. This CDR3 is CASSSNTGNEQYF. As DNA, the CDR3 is TGTGCCAGCAGCTCAAATACAGGGAACGAGCAGTACTTC.

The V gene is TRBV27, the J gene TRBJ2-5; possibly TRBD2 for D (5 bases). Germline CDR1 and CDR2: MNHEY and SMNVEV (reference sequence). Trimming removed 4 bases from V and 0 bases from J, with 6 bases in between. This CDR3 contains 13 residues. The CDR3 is CASSSGNQETQYF. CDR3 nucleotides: TGTGCCAGCAGTTCGGGGAACCAAGAGACCCAGTACTTC.

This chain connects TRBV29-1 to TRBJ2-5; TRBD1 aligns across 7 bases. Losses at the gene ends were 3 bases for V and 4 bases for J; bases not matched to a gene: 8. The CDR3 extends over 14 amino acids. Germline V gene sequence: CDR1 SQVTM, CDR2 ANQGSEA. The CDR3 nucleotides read TGCAGCGTTGAGGGTCACAGGGGAAGAGAGACCCAGTACTTC. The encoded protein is CSVEGHRGRETQYF. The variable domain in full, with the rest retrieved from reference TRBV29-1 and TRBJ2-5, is SAVISQKPSRDICQRGTSLTIQCQVDSQVTMMFWYRQQPGQSLTLIATANQGSEATYESGFVIDKFPISRPNLTFSTLTVSNMSPEDSSIYLCSVEGHRGRETQYFGPGTRLLVL.

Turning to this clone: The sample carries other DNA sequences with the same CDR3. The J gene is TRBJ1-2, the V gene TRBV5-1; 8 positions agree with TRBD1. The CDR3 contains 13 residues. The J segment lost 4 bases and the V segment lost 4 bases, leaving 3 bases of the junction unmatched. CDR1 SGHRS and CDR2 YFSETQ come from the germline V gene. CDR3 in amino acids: CASSQGQGYGYTF. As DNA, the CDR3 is TGCGCCAGCAGCCAAGGACAGGGCTATGGCTACACCTTC.

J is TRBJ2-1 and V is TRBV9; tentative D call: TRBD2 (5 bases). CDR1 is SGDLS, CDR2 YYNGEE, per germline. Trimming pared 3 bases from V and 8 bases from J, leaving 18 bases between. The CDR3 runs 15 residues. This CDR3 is CASSATSRSLHEQFF. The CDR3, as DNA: TGTGCCAGCAGCGCAACTAGTCGGTCTTTGCATGAGCAGTTCTTC. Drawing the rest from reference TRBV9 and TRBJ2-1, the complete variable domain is DSGVTQTPKHLITATGQRVTLRCSPRSGDLSVYWYQQSLDQGLQFLIQYYNGEERAKGNILERFSAQQFPDLHSELNLSSLELGDSALYFCASSATSRSLHEQFFGPGTRLTVL.

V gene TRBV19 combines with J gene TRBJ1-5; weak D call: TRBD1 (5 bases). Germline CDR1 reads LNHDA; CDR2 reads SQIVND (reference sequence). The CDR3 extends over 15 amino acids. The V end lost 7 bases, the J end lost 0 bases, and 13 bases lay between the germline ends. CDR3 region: CASNRDRYSNQPQHF. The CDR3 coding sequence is TGTGCCAGTAATCGCGACAGATATAGCAATCAGCCCCAGCATTTT.

The CDR3 sequence is CASSLGGAQPQHF. In DNA, the CDR3 is TGTGCCAGCAGTCTCGGTGGGGCCCAGCCCCAGCATTTT. The V and J genes are TRBV28 and TRBJ1-5; TRBD1 might be the D (5 bases). V was shortened by 5 bases and J by 7 bases, with 12 bases between the two germline ends. This CDR3 region has 13 residues. Germline CDR1 MDHEN, CDR2 SYDVKM.

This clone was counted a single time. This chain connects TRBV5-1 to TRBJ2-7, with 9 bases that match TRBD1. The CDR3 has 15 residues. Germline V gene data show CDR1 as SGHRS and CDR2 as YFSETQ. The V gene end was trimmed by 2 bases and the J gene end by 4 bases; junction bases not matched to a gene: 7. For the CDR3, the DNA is TGCGCCAGCAGCTTATTCTCGGGACAGGGTTACGAGCAGTACTTC. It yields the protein CASSLFSGQGYEQYF. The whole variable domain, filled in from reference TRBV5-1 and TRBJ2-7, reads KAGVTQTPRYLIKTRGQQVTLSCSPISGHRSVSWYQQTPGQGLQFLFEYFSETQRNKGNFPGRFSGRQFSNSRSEMNVSTLELGDSALYLCASSLFSGQGYEQYFGPGTRLTVT.

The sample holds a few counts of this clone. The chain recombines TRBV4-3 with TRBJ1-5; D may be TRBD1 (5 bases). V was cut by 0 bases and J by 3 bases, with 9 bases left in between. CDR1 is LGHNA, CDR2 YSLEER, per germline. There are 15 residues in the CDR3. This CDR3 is CASSQDTGVNQPQHF. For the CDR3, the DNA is TGCGCCAGCAGCCAAGATACGGGGGTCAATCAGCCCCAGCATTTT.

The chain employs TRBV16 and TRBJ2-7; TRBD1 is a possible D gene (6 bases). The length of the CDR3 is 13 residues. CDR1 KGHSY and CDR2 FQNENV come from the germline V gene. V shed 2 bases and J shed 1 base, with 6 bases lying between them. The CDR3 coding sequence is TGTGCCAGCAGCCAAACAGGGTCCTACGAGCAGTACTTC. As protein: CASSQTGSYEQYF. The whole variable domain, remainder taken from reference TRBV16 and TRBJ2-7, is GEEVAQTPKHLVRGEGQKAKLYCAPIKGHSYVFWYQQVLKNEFKFLISFQNENVFDETGMPKERFSAKCLPNSPCSLEIQATKLEDSAVYFCASSQTGSYEQYFGPGTRLTVT.

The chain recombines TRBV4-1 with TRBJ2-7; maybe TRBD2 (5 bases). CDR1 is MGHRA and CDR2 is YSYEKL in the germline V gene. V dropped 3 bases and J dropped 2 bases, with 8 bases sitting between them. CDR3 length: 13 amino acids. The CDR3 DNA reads TGCGCCAGCAGCCAGTTCGGGACCTACGAGCAGTACTTC. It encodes CASSQFGTYEQYF.

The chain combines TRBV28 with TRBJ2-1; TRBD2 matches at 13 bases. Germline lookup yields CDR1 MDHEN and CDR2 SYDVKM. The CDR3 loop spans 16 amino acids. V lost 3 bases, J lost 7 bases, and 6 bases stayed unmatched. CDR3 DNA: TGTGCCAGCAGTTTTCTAGGGACTAGCGGGACAAATGAGCAGTTCTTC. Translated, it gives CASSFLGTSGTNEQFF.